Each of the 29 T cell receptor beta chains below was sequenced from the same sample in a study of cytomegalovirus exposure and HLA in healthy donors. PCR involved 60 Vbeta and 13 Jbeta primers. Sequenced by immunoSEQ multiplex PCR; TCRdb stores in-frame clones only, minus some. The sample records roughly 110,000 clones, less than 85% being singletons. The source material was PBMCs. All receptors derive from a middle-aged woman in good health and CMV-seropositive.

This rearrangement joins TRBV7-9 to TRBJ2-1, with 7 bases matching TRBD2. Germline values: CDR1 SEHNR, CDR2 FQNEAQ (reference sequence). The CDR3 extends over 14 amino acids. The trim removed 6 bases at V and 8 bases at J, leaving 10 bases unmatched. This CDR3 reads CASSAGLGIYEQFF. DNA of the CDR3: TGTGCCAGCAGTGCTGGACTAGGTATCTATGAGCAGTTCTTC. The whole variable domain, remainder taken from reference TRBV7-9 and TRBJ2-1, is DTGVSQNPRHKITKRGQNVTFRCDPISEHNRLYWYRQTLGQGPEFLTYFQNEAQLEKSRLLSDRFSAERPKGSFSTLEIQRTEQGDSAMYLCASSAGLGIYEQFFGPGTRLTVL.

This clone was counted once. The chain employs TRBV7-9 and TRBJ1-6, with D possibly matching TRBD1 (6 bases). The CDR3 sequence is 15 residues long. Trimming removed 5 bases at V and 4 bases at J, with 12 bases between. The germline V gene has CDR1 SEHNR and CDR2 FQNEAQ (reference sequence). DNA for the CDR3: TGTGCCAGCAGCCCCGGGACATCTTATAATTCACCCCTCCACTTT. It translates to CASSPGTSYNSPLHF.

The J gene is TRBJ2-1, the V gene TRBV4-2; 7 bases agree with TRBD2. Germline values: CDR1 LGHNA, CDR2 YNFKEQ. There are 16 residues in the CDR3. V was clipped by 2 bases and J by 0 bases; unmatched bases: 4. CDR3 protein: CASSQPTSASYNEQFF. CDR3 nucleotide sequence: TGTGCCAGCAGCCAACCAACTAGCGCCTCCTACAATGAGCAGTTCTTC.

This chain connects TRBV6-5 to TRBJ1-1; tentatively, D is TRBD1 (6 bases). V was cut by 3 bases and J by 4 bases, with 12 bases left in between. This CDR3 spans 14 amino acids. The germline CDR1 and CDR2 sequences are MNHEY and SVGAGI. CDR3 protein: CASSYGGGGTEAFF. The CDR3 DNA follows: TGTGCCAGCAGTTATGGGGGGGGCGGCACTGAAGCTTTCTTT.

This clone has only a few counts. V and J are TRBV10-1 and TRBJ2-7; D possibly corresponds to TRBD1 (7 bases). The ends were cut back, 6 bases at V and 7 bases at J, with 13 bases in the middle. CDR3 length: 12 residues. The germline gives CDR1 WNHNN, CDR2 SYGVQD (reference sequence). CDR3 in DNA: TGCGCCAGCAGGGGGGGACAGTCGGAGCAGTACTTC. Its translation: CASRGGQSEQYF.

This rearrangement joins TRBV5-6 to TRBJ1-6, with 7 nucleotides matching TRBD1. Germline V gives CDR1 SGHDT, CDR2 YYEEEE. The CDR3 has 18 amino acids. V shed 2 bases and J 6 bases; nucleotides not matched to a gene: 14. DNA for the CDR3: TGTGCCAGCAGCTTCCTCATGGCACAGGGGATGAGTAATTCACCCCTCCACTTT. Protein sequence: CASSFLMAQGMSNSPLHF. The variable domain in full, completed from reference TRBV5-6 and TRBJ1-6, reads DAGVTQSPTHLIKTRGQQVTLRCSPKSGHDTVSWYQQALGQGPQFIFQYYEEEERQRGNFPDRFSGHQFPNYSSELNVNALLLGDSALYLCASSFLMAQGMSNSPLHFGNGTRLTVT.

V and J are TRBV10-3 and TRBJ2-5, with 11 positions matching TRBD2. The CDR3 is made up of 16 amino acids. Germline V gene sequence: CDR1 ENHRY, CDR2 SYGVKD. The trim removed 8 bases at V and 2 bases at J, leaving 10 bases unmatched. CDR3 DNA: TGTGCCATCGGAAAGACCGGGACTAGCGGACAAGAGACCCAGTACTTC. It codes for CAIGKTGTSGQETQYF.

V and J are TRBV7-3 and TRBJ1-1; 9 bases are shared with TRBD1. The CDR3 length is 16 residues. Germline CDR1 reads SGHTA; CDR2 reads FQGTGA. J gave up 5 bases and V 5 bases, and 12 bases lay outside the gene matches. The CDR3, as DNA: TGTGCCAGCAGCCTAAAGGACAGGGGAATAGGGACTGAAGCTTTCTTT. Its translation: CASSLKDRGIGTEAFF.

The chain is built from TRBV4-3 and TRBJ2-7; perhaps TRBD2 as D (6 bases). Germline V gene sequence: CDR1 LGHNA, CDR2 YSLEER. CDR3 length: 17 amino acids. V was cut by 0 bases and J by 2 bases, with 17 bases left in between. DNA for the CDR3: TGCGCCAGCAGCCAAGATTTGGTACGGGAGAGGCCCTACGAGCAGTACTTC. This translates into CASSQDLVRERPYEQYF.

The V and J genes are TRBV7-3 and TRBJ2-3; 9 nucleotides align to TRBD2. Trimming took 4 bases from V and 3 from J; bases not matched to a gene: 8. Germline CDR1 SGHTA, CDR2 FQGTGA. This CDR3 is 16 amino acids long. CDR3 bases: TGTGCCAGCAGCTCTCGCGCGGGGGGGAGAACAGATACGCAGTATTTT. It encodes CASSSRAGGRTDTQYF.

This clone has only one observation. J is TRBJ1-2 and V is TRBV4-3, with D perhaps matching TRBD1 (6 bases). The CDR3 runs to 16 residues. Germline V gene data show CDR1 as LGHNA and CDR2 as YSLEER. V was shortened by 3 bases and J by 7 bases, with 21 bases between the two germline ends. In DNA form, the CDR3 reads TGCGCCAGCAGCCAGGCTGAGTGGGGGGGCGGCGGTGGCTACACCTTC. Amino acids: CASSQAEWGGGGGYTF.

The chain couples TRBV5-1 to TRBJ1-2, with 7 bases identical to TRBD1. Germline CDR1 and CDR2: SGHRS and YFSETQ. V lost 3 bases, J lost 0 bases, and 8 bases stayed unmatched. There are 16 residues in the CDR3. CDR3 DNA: TGCGCCAGCAGCTCTTCGGGACAGTCTACTAACTATGGCTACACCTTC. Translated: CASSSSGQSTNYGYTF.

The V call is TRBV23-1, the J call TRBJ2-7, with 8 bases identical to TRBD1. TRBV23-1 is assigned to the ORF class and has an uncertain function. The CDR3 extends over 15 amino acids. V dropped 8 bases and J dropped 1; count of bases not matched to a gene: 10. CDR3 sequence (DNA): TGCGCCAGCCCTTCGGGCAGGGGGCTATCCTACGAGCAGTACTTC. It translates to CASPSGRGLSYEQYF.

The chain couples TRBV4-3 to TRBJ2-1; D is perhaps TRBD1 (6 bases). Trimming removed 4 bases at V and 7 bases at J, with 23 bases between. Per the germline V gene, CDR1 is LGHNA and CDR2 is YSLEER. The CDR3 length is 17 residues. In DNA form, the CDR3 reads TGCGCCAGCAGCCGAACTCTTCGGGACACGGCCCTAAATGAGCAGTTCTTC. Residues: CASSRTLRDTALNEQFF.

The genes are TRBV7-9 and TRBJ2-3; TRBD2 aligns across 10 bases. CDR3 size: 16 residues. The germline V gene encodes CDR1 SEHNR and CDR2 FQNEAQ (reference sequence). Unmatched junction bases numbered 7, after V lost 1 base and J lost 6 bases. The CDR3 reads CASSLVAGGAVDTQYF. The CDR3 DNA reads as TGTGCCAGCAGCTTAGTAGCGGGGGGAGCCGTGGATACGCAGTATTTT.

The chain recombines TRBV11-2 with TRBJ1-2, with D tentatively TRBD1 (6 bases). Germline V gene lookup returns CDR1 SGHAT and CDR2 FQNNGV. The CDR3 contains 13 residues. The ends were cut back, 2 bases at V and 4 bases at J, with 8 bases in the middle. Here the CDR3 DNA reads TGTGCCAGCAGCTTAACAGGGCGCTATGGCTACACCTTC. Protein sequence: CASSLTGRYGYTF.

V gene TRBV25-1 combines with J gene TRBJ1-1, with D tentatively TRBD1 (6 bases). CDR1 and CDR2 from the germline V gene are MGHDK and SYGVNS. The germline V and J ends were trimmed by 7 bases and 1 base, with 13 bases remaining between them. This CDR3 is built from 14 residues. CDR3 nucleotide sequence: TGTGCCAGCAACTCGGGACACGCGAACACTGAAGCTTTCTTT. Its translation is CASNSGHANTEAFF. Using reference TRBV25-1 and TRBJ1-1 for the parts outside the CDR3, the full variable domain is EADIYQTPRYLVIGTGKKITLECSQTMGHDKMYWYQQDPGMELHLIHYSYGVNSTEKGDLSSESTVSRIRTEHFPLTLESARPSHTSQYLCASNSGHANTEAFFGQGTRLTVV.

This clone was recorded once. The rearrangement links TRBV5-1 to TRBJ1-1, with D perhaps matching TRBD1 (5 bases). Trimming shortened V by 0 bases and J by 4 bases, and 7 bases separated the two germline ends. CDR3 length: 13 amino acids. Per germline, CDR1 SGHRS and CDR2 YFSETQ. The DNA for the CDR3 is TGCGCCAGCAGCTTGGGGGGCGCCACTGAAGCTTTCTTT. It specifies CASSLGGATEAFF.

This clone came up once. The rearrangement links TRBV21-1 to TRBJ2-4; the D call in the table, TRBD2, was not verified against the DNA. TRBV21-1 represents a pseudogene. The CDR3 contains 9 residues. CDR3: CAISSFQYF. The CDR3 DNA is TGTGCCATCTCGTCGTTTCAGTACTTC.

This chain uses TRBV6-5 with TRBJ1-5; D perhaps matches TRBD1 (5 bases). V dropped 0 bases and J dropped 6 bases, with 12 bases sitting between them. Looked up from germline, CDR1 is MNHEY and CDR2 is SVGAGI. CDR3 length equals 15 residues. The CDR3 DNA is TGTGCCAGCAGTTACTCCGCAGGGTTGGGTCAGCCCCAGCATTTT. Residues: CASSYSAGLGQPQHF.

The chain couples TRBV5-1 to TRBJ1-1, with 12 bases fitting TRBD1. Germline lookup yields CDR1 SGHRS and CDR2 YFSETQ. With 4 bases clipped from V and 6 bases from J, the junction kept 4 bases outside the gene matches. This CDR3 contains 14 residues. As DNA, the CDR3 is TGCGCCAGCAGCCCGGGACAGGGGGCTGCTGAAGCTTTCTTT. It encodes CASSPGQGAAEAFF.

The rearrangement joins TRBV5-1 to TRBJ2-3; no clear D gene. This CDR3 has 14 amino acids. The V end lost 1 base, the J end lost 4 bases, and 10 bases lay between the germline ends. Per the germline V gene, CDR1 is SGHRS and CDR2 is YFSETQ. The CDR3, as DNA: TGCGCCAGCAGCTTGATTTTCGGAGCAGATACGCAGTATTTT. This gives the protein CASSLIFGADTQYF.

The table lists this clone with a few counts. The CDR3 DNA reads as TGCGCCAGCAGCCACACGAGACTGAACAATCAGCCCCAGCATTTT. This codes for CASSHTRLNNQPQHF. This rearrangement joins TRBV4-1 to TRBJ1-5; no clear D gene. The CDR3 is 15 residues long. Germline loops: CDR1 MGHRA, CDR2 YSYEKL. Trimming took 3 bases from V and 3 from J, leaving 12 bases between them.

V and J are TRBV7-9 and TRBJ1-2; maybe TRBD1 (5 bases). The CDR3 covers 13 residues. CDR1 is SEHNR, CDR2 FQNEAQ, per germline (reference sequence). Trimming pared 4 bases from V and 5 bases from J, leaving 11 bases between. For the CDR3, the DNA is TGTGCCAGCAGCTATTATACAGGTTATGGCTACACCTTC. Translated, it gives CASSYYTGYGYTF.

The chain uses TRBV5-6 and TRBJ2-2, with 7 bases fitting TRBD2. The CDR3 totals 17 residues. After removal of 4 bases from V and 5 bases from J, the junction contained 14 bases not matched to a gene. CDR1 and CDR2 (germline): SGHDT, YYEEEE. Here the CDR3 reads CASSPKRAGVATGELFF. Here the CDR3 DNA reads TGTGCCAGCAGCCCGAAACGGGCGGGAGTGGCTACCGGGGAGCTGTTTTTT.

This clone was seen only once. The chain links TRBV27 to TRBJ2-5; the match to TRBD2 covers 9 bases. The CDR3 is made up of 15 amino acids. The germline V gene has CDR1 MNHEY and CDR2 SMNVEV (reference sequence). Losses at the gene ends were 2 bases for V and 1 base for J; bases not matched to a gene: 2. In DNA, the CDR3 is TGTGCCAGCAGTTTACAACTAGCGGGCCAAGAGACCCAGTACTTC. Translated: CASSLQLAGQETQYF.

In DNA, the CDR3 is TGCGCCAGCAGCCAAGACGGTGCGGGGGGAAGTGAGACCCAGTACTTC. This sequence encodes CASSQDGAGGSETQYF. The V gene is TRBV4-3, the J gene TRBJ2-5, with TRBD2 matching 8 bases. Germline V gene sequence: CDR1 LGHNA, CDR2 YSLEER. The CDR3 spans 16 residues. The V gene end was trimmed by 0 bases and the J gene end by 5 bases; junction bases not matched to a gene: 8.

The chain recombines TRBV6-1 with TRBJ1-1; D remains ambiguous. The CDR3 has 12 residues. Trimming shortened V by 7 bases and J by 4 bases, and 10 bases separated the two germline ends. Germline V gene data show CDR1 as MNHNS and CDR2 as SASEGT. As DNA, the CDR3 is TGTGCCAGCATAATCGCGGGCACTGAAGCTTTCTTT. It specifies CASIIAGTEAFF.

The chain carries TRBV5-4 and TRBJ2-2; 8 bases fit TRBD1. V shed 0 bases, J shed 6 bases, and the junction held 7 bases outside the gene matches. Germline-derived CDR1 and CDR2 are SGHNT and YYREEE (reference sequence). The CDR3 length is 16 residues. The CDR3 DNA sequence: TGTGCCAGCAGCTTGGGAGGACAGGGACGAGCCGGGGAGCTGTTTTTT. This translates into CASSLGGQGRAGELFF.